These 16 T cell receptor beta chains were sequenced from one sample in a study of technical replicates of blood from a few donors (dated by TCRdb to about 2017). Receptors were amplified or captured by the immunoSEQ multiplex PCR assay. TCRdb's version of the immuneACCESS table is confined to in-frame rearrangements and falls short of the full clone set. An unresolved V gene accounts for under half of the shortfall where checked; the remainder is of unknown origin. The sample table records 80,000 or so clones; approximately 96% of these occur just once. The top ten hold roughly 0.37% of the sample. The material sequenced was T cells isolated from PBMCs. The receptor source for this set is a human donor in good health.

This rearrangement joins TRBV29-1 to TRBJ2-7; no reliable D call. Germline CDR1 is SQVTM and CDR2 is ANQGSEA. The V gene lost 5 bases and the J gene lost 2 bases, with 7 bases spanning the gap. The CDR3 runs to 11 residues. The CDR3 loop reads CSVSVTYEQYF. The CDR3 bases are TGCAGCGTTTCCGTTACCTACGAGCAGTACTTC.

The chain is built from TRBV7-9 and TRBJ1-5; the D gene is possibly TRBD1 (5 bases). This CDR3 has 13 amino acids. Per the germline V gene, CDR1 is SEHNR and CDR2 is FQNEAQ (reference sequence). The V end lost 2 bases, the J end lost 4 bases, and 6 bases lay between the germline ends. The CDR3: CASSLPGNQPQHF. The CDR3 DNA reads as TGTGCCAGCAGCTTACCAGGGAATCAGCCCCAGCATTTT.

The chain combines TRBV2 with TRBJ2-5, with D perhaps matching TRBD1 (6 bases). The CDR3 sequence is 14 residues long. Germline V lookup: CDR1 SNHLY, CDR2 FYNNEI. Trimming pared 2 bases from V and 3 bases from J, leaving 10 bases between. CDR3 loop: CASSEFWTEETQYF. CDR3 sequence (DNA): TGTGCCAGCAGTGAATTTTGGACAGAAGAGACCCAGTACTTC.

V and J are TRBV9 and TRBJ1-3; D is possibly TRBD1 (6 bases). The ends were cut back, 4 bases at V and 4 bases at J, with 15 bases in the middle. This CDR3 has 15 amino acids. Looked up from germline, CDR1 is SGDLS and CDR2 is YYNGEE. CDR3 loop: CASSSSGGPGNTIYF. CDR3 nucleotide sequence: TGTGCCAGCAGCTCGAGCGGGGGGCCCGGAAACACCATATATTTT.

CDR3 bases: TGCGCCAGCAGCCTGGGGAGTGTAGCTTTCTTT. It codes for CASSLGSVAFF. This chain uses TRBV4-1 with TRBJ1-1; no clear D. This CDR3 is built from 11 residues. Trimming removed 4 bases at V and 10 bases at J, with 10 bases between. Germline V gives CDR1 MGHRA, CDR2 YSYEKL.

This chain uses TRBV7-9 with TRBJ1-1; D uncertain. The V gene's germline CDR1 is SEHNR and CDR2 FQNEAQ (reference sequence). Trimming pared 1 base from V and 8 bases from J, leaving 5 bases between. The CDR3 is 11 residues long. CDR3 coding DNA: TGTGCCAGCAGCTTAGTGAGGGAAGCTTTCTTT. Residues: CASSLVREAFF.

Concerning this clone itself: The junction does not match germline at one end; this may be a read error. The J gene is TRBJ2-7, the V gene TRBV11-2, with 10 bases lining up with TRBD2. The CDR3 spans 15 residues. CDR1 SGHAT and CDR2 FQNNGV come from the germline V gene. The CDR3 is CASSLVLLAGYVQYF. The CDR3 bases are TGTGCCAGCAGCTTAGTACTACTAGCGGGATACGTGCAGTACTTC.

This clone came up a few times. V usage is TRBV6-1 and J usage is TRBJ2-7; a possible D gene is TRBD1 (6 bases). The CDR3 is 13 residues long. V lost 5 bases and J lost 7, with 15 bases in between. Germline assignment: CDR1 MNHNS and CDR2 SASEGT. CDR3 loop: CASSRSGVREQYF. The DNA for the CDR3 is TGTGCCAGCAGTAGATCAGGGGTACGTGAGCAGTACTTC.

The chain uses TRBV29-1 and TRBJ2-1; D is perhaps TRBD1 (6 bases). Germline values: CDR1 SQVTM, CDR2 ANQGSEA. V lost 1 base, J lost 8 bases, and 9 bases lay in between. The CDR3 is made up of 12 amino acids. The DNA of the CDR3 is TGCAGCGTTGAAGGACAGGCCCATGAGCAGTTCTTC. As protein: CSVEGQAHEQFF.

V usage is TRBV15 and J usage is TRBJ1-5; D unresolved. Germline V lookup: CDR1 LNHNV, CDR2 YYDKDF (reference sequence). The CDR3 sequence is 14 residues long. The ends were cut back, 0 bases at V and 0 bases at J, with 3 bases in the middle. CDR3 nucleotide sequence: TGTGCCACCAGCAGAGACTATAGCAATCAGCCCCAGCATTTT. This encodes CATSRDYSNQPQHF.

This chain uses TRBV5-4 with TRBJ2-1; a possible D gene is TRBD2 (6 bases). Germline values: CDR1 SGHNT, CDR2 YYREEE (reference sequence). The CDR3 totals 14 residues. Trimming took 4 bases from V and 8 from J, leaving 16 bases between them. CDR3 residues: CASSPGTFHDEQFF. The DNA for the CDR3 is TGTGCCAGCAGCCCCGGGACTTTTCACGATGAGCAGTTCTTC.

The CDR3 nucleotides are TGTGCCAGCAGCTTCATATTAGGGACAGGGGCTTCCTACGAGCAGTACTTC. As protein: CASSFILGTGASYEQYF. V gene TRBV7-2 combines with J gene TRBJ2-7; TRBD1 aligns across 10 bases. Looked up from germline, CDR1 is SGHTA and CDR2 is FQGNSA. V dropped 3 bases and J dropped 1; count of bases not matched to a gene: 9. The CDR3 covers 17 residues.

The J gene is TRBJ1-1, the V gene TRBV11-2, with 11 bases matching TRBD1. This CDR3 spans 16 amino acids. CDR1 and CDR2 (germline): SGHAT, FQNNGV. Trimming at V came to 1 base and at J to 5 bases, leaving 6 bases not matched to a gene. For the CDR3, the DNA is TGTGCCAGCAGCTTAGGAGCCGGGACAGGGGGTACTGAAGCTTTCTTT. Its translation: CASSLGAGTGGTEAFF.

This clone appeared once. This rearrangement joins TRBV6-4 to TRBJ2-3; 8 bases match TRBD2. CDR3 length: 17 amino acids. Trimming cost V 5 bases and J 6 bases; bases outside gene matches: 16. The germline V gene has CDR1 MRHNA and CDR2 SNTAGT. CDR3 in amino acids: CASSLQTSAIGGDTQYF. CDR3 in DNA: TGTGCCAGCAGTCTCCAGACTAGCGCGATCGGGGGGGATACGCAGTATTTT.

V usage is TRBV9 and J usage is TRBJ2-1, with 11 bases matching TRBD2. V shed 0 bases, J shed 4 bases, and the junction held 0 bases outside the gene matches. The CDR3 is 15 residues long. Germline lookup yields CDR1 SGDLS and CDR2 YYNGEE. The CDR3 protein is CASSVGLAGYNEQFF. Here the CDR3 DNA reads TGTGCCAGCAGCGTAGGACTAGCGGGGTACAATGAGCAGTTCTTC.

CDR3 in DNA: TGTGCCTGGAGCCTAGCGGGAGTGACGGCTGAGCAGTTCTTC. Translated: CAWSLAGVTAEQFF. The genes are TRBV30 and TRBJ2-1, with 10 positions matching TRBD2. This CDR3 region has 14 residues. CDR1 and CDR2 (germline): GTSNPN, SVGIG (reference sequence). Trimming removed 3 bases from V and 9 bases from J; junction bases left unmatched: 8.